Below, 19 T cell receptor beta chains from the same sample are listed, as sequenced in a study of beta chain features in type 1 diabetes. As every portion of the isolated RNA was reverse transcribed, the sequencing read expressed TCRB transcripts. Produced via immunoSEQ multiplex PCR; TCRdb's table is partial and in-frame only. The sample lists about 360,000 clones, roughly an eighth occurring once. Sequencing was done on a sample of naive CD4+ T cells from blood. These receptors all come from a man between 18 and 29 years old in good health.

DNA for the CDR3: TGTGCCAGCAGCGTCGTGAACACTGAAGCTTTCTTT. Translated: CASSVVNTEAFF. This chain connects TRBV9 to TRBJ1-1; D uncertain. The CDR3 contains 12 residues. The V gene lost 2 bases and the J gene lost 0 bases, with 2 bases spanning the gap. Germline CDR1 is SGDLS and CDR2 is YYNGEE.

The chain couples TRBV6-1 to TRBJ2-7, with 10 nucleotides matching TRBD1. J was trimmed by 0 bases and V by 6 bases; bases with no gene match: 5. The CDR3 has 15 residues. Germline loops: CDR1 MNHNS, CDR2 SASEGT. The CDR3 is CASRVTGGRSYEQYF. CDR3 DNA sequence: TGTGCCAGCAGGGTGACAGGGGGCCGCTCCTACGAGCAGTACTTC.

The chain uses TRBV29-1 and TRBJ1-2; no firm D call. V was cut by 6 bases and J by 4 bases, with 12 bases left in between. In germline, CDR1 is SQVTM, CDR2 ANQGSEA. The CDR3 is 12 residues long. In nucleotides, the CDR3 is TGCAGCGTGGCCGGACTGAGCTATGGCTACACCTTC. This encodes CSVAGLSYGYTF.

This chain connects TRBV28 to TRBJ1-2, with 7 bases matching TRBD1. The length of the CDR3 is 13 residues. From germline, CDR1 is MDHEN and CDR2 SYDVKM. J was trimmed by 4 bases and V by 7 bases; bases with no gene match: 6. The CDR3: CASIVGGGYGYTF. Written as DNA, the CDR3 is TGTGCCAGCATTGTAGGGGGCGGCTATGGCTACACCTTC.

The gene calls are TRBV7-2 and TRBJ2-7, with 7 bases aligning to TRBD2. CDR1 is SGHTA and CDR2 is FQGNSA in the germline V gene. This CDR3 has 15 residues. Trimming cost V 2 bases and J 1 base; bases outside gene matches: 5. Here the CDR3 DNA reads TGTGCCAGCAGCTTATCGTCTAGCGGATCCTACGAGCAGTACTTC. Translation gives CASSLSSSGSYEQYF. The full variable domain, in which reference TRBV7-2 and TRBJ2-7 provide the parts outside the CDR3, is GAGVSQSPSNKVTEKGKDVELRCDPISGHTALYWYRQSLGQGLEFLIYFQGNSAPDKSGLPSDRFSAERTGGSVSTLTIQRTQQEDSAVYLCASSLSSSGSYEQYFGPGTRLTVT.

J is TRBJ2-1 and V is TRBV18; D gene uncertain. The germline V and J ends were trimmed by 0 bases and 0 bases, with 6 bases remaining between them. This CDR3 is built from 15 residues. Per germline, CDR1 KGHSH and CDR2 LQKENI. CDR3 region: CASSPPGHSYNEQFF. The CDR3 nucleotides are TGTGCCAGCTCACCACCGGGCCACTCCTACAATGAGCAGTTCTTC.

This clone was counted between two and nine times. V and J are TRBV5-4 and TRBJ2-7, with 7 bases fitting TRBD2. V shed 4 bases and J 4 bases; nucleotides not matched to a gene: 8. The length of the CDR3 is 14 residues. CDR1 is SGHNT, CDR2 YYREEE, per germline (reference sequence). The chain's CDR3 is CASSPTREVYEQYF. CDR3 nucleotide sequence: TGTGCCAGCAGCCCGACCCGGGAGGTTTACGAGCAGTACTTC.

The gene calls are TRBV18 and TRBJ2-6; perhaps TRBD1 as D (5 bases). Germline V lookup: CDR1 KGHSH, CDR2 LQKENI. The CDR3 runs 16 residues. Trimming pared 1 base from V and 0 bases from J, leaving 7 bases between. The CDR3 spells CASSPRRDSGANVLTF. The CDR3 coding sequence is TGTGCCAGCTCACCACGCAGGGACTCTGGGGCCAACGTCCTGACTTTC.

The chain is built from TRBV2 and TRBJ1-1; a weak D match, TRBD1 (5 bases). V gave up 6 bases and J gave up 2 bases, with 13 bases separating them. Germline CDR1 reads SNHLY; CDR2 reads FYNNEI. The CDR3 covers 14 residues. DNA for the CDR3: TGTGCCAGCAGGGAAACCGGGACTAACACTGAAGCTTTCTTT. Translation: CASRETGTNTEAFF.

In its sample, this clone was seen once. V and J are TRBV6-5 and TRBJ1-2; 7 bases align to TRBD1. V lost 4 bases and J lost 11; bases outside the gene matches: 4. The CDR3 sequence is 11 residues long. Germline V gives CDR1 MNHEY, CDR2 SVGAGI. CDR3 protein: CASSSGRGYTF. DNA of the CDR3: TGTGCCAGCAGTTCGGGCAGGGGGTACACCTTC.

The CDR3 DNA is TGTGCCAGCAGCATCAGGAACCTAAAGGGGAACTATGGCTACACCTTC. It translates to CASSIRNLKGNYGYTF. V gene TRBV9 combines with J gene TRBJ1-2; TRBD1 might be the D (5 bases). Germline lookup yields CDR1 SGDLS and CDR2 YYNGEE. This CDR3 has 16 amino acids. Trimming cost V 4 bases and J 2 bases, with 18 bases left between them.

This clone was picked up a small number of times. The chain uses TRBV28 and TRBJ2-7; D unclear. Germline CDR1 is MDHEN and CDR2 is SYDVKM. V dropped 5 bases and J dropped 5 bases, with 13 bases sitting between them. This CDR3 is built from 13 residues. The CDR3 region has the DNA TGTGCCAGCAGTGTACGTCTGCGGCACGAGCAGTACTTC. The encoded protein is CASSVRLRHEQYF.

This clone was seen only a few times. This chain uses TRBV28 with TRBJ2-7; the D gene is possibly TRBD2 (6 bases). This CDR3 region has 13 residues. V was cut by 3 bases and J by 2 bases, with 8 bases left in between. Germline loops: CDR1 MDHEN, CDR2 SYDVKM. DNA for the CDR3: TGTGCCAGCAGTTTCCCGGGGGCCTACGAGCAGTACTTC. As protein: CASSFPGAYEQYF.

This clone was detected only a few times. The J gene is TRBJ2-1, the V gene TRBV19, with TRBD1 matching over 7 bases. The CDR3 spans 16 residues. Germline V CDR1 and CDR2: LNHDA, SQIVND (reference sequence). Trimming at V came to 7 bases and at J to 0 bases, leaving 9 bases not matched to a gene. CDR3 coding DNA: TGTGCCAGTAATCCGGACAGGTCCGACTCCTACAATGAGCAGTTCTTC. It translates to CASNPDRSDSYNEQFF.

The chain uses TRBV5-1 and TRBJ2-5; possible D gene TRBD1, 6 bases. Trimming cost V 6 bases and J 5 bases, with 20 bases left between them. Germline CDR1 SGHRS, CDR2 YFSETQ. CDR3 length: 15 residues. The CDR3 DNA sequence: TGCGCCAGCACCACCGGGACACGGAATAGGGAGACCCAGTACTTC. The encoded protein is CASTTGTRNRETQYF.

This clone occurred a few times. The V call is TRBV28, the J call TRBJ2-7; tentatively, D is TRBD1 (5 bases). V was clipped by 6 bases and J by 3 bases, with 24 bases between them. This CDR3 region has 17 residues. CDR1 MDHEN and CDR2 SYDVKM come from the germline V gene. CDR3 residues: CASRHYRTQGTNYEQYF. The DNA of the CDR3 is TGTGCCAGCAGACACTACAGGACCCAGGGAACCAACTACGAGCAGTACTTC.

There are a few counts of this clone. V gene TRBV30 combines with J gene TRBJ2-3, with 8 bases fitting TRBD1. This CDR3 contains 15 residues. V shed 1 base, J shed 2 bases, and the junction held 5 bases outside the gene matches. Germline V gene data show CDR1 as GTSNPN and CDR2 as SVGIG (reference sequence). CDR3 sequence reads: CAWSGQGPFTDTQYF. Here the CDR3 DNA reads TGTGCCTGGAGTGGACAGGGGCCTTTCACAGATACGCAGTATTTT. Full variable domain (missing parts from reference TRBV30 and TRBJ2-3): SQTIHQWPATLVQPVGSPLSLECTVEGTSNPNLYWYRQAAGRGLQLLFYSVGIGQISSEVPQNLSASRPQDRQFILSSKKLLLSDSGFYLCAWSGQGPFTDTQYFGPGTRLTVL.

The chain has TRBV6-6 and TRBJ2-7; 8 bases fit TRBD1. The CDR3 contains 14 residues. The trim removed 8 bases at V and 5 bases at J, leaving 11 bases unmatched. Germline V gives CDR1 MNHNY, CDR2 SVGAGI (reference sequence). The CDR3 nucleotides read TGTGCCAGCTCCCGGACAGGGACTCTCGACGAGCAGTACTTC. Protein product: CASSRTGTLDEQYF.

The chain combines TRBV30 with TRBJ1-3; possibly TRBD1 for D (6 bases). The CDR3 is made up of 14 amino acids. Germline CDR1 and CDR2: GTSNPN and SVGIG (reference sequence). The V end lost 2 bases, the J end lost 1 base, and 9 bases lay between the germline ends. The DNA of the CDR3 is TGTGCCTGGAGTCCCGGGACATCTGGAAACACCATATATTTT. Residues: CAWSPGTSGNTIYF.